This TCR beta chain was documented in a study of T cell responses to AZD1222 COVID-19 vaccine. Germline assignment: CDR1 LGHNA and CDR2 YNFKEQ. After removal of 0 bases from V and 3 bases from J, the junction contained 1 base not matched to a gene. There are 14 residues in the CDR3. The repertoire was sequenced with immunoSEQ multiplex PCR; TCRdb's copy has only in-frame clones and lacks some. Among some 150,000 clones, more than 70% were seen once, and the ten largest hold 2.5% to 3%. This material consisted of peripheral blood, taken on day 0 of AZD1222 vaccination. The genes are TRBV4-2 and TRBJ2-7; TRBD2 aligns across 8 bases. This sequence was found in an adult in good health. In DNA, the CDR3 is TGTGCCAGCAGCCAAGAACTAGCGGACTACGAGCAGTACTTC. This codes for CASSQELADYEQYF.